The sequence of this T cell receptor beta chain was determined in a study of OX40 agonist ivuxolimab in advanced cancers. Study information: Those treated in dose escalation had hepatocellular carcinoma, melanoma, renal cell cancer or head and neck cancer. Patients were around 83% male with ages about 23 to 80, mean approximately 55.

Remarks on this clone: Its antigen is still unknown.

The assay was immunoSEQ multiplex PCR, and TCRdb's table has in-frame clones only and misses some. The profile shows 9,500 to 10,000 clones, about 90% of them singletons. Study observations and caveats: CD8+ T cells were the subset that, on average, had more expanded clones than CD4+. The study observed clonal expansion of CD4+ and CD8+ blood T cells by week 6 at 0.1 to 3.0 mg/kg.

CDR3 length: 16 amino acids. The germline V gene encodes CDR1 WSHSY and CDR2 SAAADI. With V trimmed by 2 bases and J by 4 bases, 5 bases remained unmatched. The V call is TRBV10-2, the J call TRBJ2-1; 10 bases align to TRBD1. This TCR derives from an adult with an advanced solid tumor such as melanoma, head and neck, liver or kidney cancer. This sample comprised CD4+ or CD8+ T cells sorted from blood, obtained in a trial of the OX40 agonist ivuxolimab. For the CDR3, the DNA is TGCGCCAGCAGTGAGGCGGGACAGGGGCTTTACAATGAGCAGTTCTTC. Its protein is CASSEAGQGLYNEQFF.